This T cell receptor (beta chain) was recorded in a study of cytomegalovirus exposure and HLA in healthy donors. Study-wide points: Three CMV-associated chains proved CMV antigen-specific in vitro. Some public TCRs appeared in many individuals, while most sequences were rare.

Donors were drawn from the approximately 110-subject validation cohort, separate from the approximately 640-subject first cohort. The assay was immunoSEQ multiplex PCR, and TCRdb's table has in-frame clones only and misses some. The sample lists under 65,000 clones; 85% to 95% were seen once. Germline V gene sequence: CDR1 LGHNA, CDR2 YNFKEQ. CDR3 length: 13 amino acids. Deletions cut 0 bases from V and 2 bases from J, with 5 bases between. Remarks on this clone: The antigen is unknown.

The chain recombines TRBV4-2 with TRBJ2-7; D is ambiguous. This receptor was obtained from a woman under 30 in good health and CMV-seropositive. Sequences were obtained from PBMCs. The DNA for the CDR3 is TGTGCCAGCAGCCAAGAATCCACCTACGAGCAGTACTTC. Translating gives CASSQESTYEQYF.